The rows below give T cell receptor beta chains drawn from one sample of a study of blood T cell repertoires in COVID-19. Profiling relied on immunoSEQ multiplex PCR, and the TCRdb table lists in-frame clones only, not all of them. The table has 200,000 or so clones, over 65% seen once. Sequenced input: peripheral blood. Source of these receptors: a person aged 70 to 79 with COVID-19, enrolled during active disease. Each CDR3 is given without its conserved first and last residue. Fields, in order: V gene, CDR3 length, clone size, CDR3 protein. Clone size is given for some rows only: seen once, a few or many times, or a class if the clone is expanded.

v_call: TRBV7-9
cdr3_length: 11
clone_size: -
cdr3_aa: ASSLGGFGEQY

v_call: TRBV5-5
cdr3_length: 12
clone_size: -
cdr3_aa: ASSLGVLGIHQN

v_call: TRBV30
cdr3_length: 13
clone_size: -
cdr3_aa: AWSVQFGGGPPLH

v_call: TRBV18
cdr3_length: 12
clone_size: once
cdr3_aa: ASSPGTTGNTIY

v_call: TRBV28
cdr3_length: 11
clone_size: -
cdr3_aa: ASSSGVNQPQH

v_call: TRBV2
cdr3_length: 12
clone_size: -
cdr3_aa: ASSDREGGTEAF

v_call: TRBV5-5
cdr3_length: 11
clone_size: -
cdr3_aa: ASSLTGGYEQY

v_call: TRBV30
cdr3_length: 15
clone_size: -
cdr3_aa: AWSSREGPTSQETQY

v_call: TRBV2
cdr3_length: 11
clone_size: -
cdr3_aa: ASETGYQETQY

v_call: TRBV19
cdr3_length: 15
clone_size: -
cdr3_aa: ASSIPLGAKSDYGYT

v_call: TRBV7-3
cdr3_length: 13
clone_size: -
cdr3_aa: ASSLRGQGRPGYT

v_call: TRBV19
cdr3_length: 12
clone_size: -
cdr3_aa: ASSISGVNTEAF

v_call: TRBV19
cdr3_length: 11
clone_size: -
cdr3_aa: ASSSQGHQPQH

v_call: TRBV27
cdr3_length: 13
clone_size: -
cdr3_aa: ASSLSPGSGNTIY

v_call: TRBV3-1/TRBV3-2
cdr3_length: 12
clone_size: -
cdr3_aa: ASSQGQPVGTQY

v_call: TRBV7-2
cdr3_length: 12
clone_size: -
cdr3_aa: ASSPSPGGNTIY

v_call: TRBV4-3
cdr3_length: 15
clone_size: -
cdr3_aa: ASSQVPGQGPYNEQF

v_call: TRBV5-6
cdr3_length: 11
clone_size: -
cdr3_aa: ASMIVPNTEAF

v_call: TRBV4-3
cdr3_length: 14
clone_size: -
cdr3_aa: ASSQLNGASYNEQF

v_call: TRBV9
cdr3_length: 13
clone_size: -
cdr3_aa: ASSVGVGALDTQY

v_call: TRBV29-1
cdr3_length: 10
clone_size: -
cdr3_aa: SVGTSTDTQY

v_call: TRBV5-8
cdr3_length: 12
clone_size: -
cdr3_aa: ASSRTGVNEKLF

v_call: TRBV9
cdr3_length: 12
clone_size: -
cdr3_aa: ASSPGVSADTQY

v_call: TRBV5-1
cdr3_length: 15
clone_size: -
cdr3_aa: ASSLNLLAGGLNEQF

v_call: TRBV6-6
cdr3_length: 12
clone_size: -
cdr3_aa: ASTGQGAWDTQY

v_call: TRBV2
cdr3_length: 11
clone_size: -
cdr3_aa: ASSDAGDQPQH

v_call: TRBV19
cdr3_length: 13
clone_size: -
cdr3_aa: ASRRPGQEVRELF